One sample yielded the 19 T cell receptor beta chains listed below, sequenced in a study of cytomegalovirus exposure and HLA in healthy donors. PCR primers comprised 60 Vbeta and 13 Jbeta primers. This table comes from immunoSEQ multiplex PCR, and its TCRdb copy is limited to in-frame clones, with some not included. Counted here are fewer than 200,000 clones, over 60% occurring once; the ten biggest clones make up more than 2.5%. The sequenced sample consisted of PBMCs. These receptors came from a woman aged 25 to 39 in good health and CMV-seronegative.

J is TRBJ2-5 and V is TRBV28; 8 bases are shared with TRBD1. This CDR3 has 14 amino acids. V shed 5 bases, J shed 4 bases, and the junction held 6 bases outside the gene matches. CDR1 is MDHEN, CDR2 SYDVKM, per germline. Here the CDR3 reads CASSGRGLLETQYF. CDR3 DNA sequence: TGTGCCAGCAGTGGCAGGGGGCTGCTAGAGACCCAGTACTTC. Full variable domain (remainder filled in from reference TRBV28 and TRBJ2-5): DVKVTQSSRYLVKRTGEKVFLECVQDMDHENMFWYRQDPGLGLRLIYFSYDVKMKEKGDIPEGYSVSREKKERFSLILESASTNQTSMYLCASSGRGLLETQYFGPGTRLLVL.

The DNA of the CDR3 is TGTGCCAGCAGCTTGGCCGGAGGTTCCACGGAGGGCTACACCTTC. Amino acids: CASSLAGGSTEGYTF. The V and J genes are TRBV5-4 and TRBJ1-2; D not resolved. Trimming removed 0 bases from V and 8 bases from J, with 17 bases in between. Germline V gives CDR1 SGHNT, CDR2 YYREEE (reference sequence). The CDR3 sequence is 15 residues long.

This clone was detected only a few times. This chain uses TRBV4-3 with TRBJ2-4; perhaps TRBD1 as D (6 bases). The V gene's germline CDR1 is LGHNA and CDR2 YSLEER. CDR3 length equals 14 residues. The ends were cut back, 4 bases at V and 5 bases at J, with 12 bases in the middle. The CDR3 loop reads CASSPVGAENIQYF. CDR3 DNA: TGCGCCAGCAGCCCCGTGGGGGCTGAAAACATTCAGTACTTC.

The chain uses TRBV5-1 and TRBJ2-3, with TRBD2 matching 11 bases. This CDR3 is 16 amino acids long. The trim removed 0 bases at V and 5 bases at J, leaving 5 bases unmatched. CDR1 and CDR2 (germline): SGHRS, YFSETQ. The CDR3 region has the DNA TGCGCCAGCAGCTTGGGGTATGGACTAGCGGGAGATACGCAGTATTTT. Protein sequence: CASSLGYGLAGDTQYF.

J is TRBJ2-1 and V is TRBV10-1; TRBD1 agrees at 9 bases. Looked up from germline, CDR1 is WNHNN and CDR2 is SYGVQD (reference sequence). This CDR3 contains 16 residues. The V segment lost 10 bases and the J segment 6 bases; nucleotides outside the gene matches: 16. The CDR3 nucleotides read TGCGCCATATTAGTCAGAGGGGACAGGGTAATCAATGAGCAGTTCTTC. As protein: CAILVRGDRVINEQFF.

The rearrangement uses TRBV4-1 and TRBJ1-5; the D is unclear. Deletions cut 5 bases from V and 0 bases from J, with 17 bases between. Germline CDR1 MGHRA, CDR2 YSYEKL. The length of the CDR3 is 17 residues. CDR3 loop: CASSEISLTNSNQPQHF. CDR3 in DNA: TGCGCCAGCAGCGAGATTTCCTTGACAAATAGCAATCAGCCCCAGCATTTT.

The chain combines TRBV9 with TRBJ1-4; no firm D call. The CDR3 has 13 residues. Trimming stripped 0 bases from V and 5 bases from J, with 5 bases between. Germline V gene data show CDR1 as SGDLS and CDR2 as YYNGEE. CDR3 coding DNA: TGTGCCAGCAGCGTAGACGGGAATGAAAAACTGTTTTTT. This encodes CASSVDGNEKLFF.

Of note for this clone: At one end, the junction sequence differs from germline, possibly due to a read error. This rearrangement joins TRBV27 to TRBJ2-3; 9 bases are a match to TRBD2. The CDR3 has 17 amino acids. CDR1 is MNHEY and CDR2 is SMNVEV in the germline V gene (reference sequence). CDR3 residues: CASSLIKGGRARDKQYF. The CDR3 bases are TGTGCCAGCAGTTTAATAAAGGGCGGGAGGGCCAGAGATAAGCAGTATTTT.

The J gene is TRBJ2-5, the V gene TRBV4-1; maybe TRBD2 (5 bases). The J call may be mistaken, given a closer DNA end match to TRBJ2-7. This CDR3 has 14 residues. Germline V lookup: CDR1 MGHRA, CDR2 YSYEKL. CDR3 in DNA: TGCGCCAGCAGCCAAGTTTTAGTAGCGTTCGAGCAGTACTTC. Protein product: CASSQVLVAFEQYF.

The rearrangement joins TRBV18 to TRBJ2-1, with D perhaps matching TRBD2 (5 bases). This CDR3 is built from 16 residues. V was trimmed by 0 bases and J by 7 bases, leaving 16 bases between them. CDR1 and CDR2 from the germline V gene are KGHSH and LQKENI. The CDR3 bases are TGTGCCAGCTCACCACCGTCCGGGGATGTAGGGAATGAGCAGTTCTTC. This encodes CASSPPSGDVGNEQFF.

This chain's CDR3 is CASRPRRTGDEQFF. CDR3 sequence (DNA): TGTGCCAGCAGACCCCGCAGGACAGGGGATGAGCAGTTCTTC. This chain uses TRBV25-1 with TRBJ2-1, with 9 bases matching TRBD1. CDR3 size: 14 residues. V gave up 6 bases and J gave up 8 bases; unmatched junction bases: 8. CDR1 MGHDK and CDR2 SYGVNS come from the germline V gene.

The V call is TRBV9, the J call TRBJ1-1; D may be TRBD1 (5 bases). V dropped 4 bases and J dropped 5 bases, with 12 bases sitting between them. This CDR3 has 13 residues. Germline V lookup: CDR1 SGDLS, CDR2 YYNGEE. In nucleotides, the CDR3 is TGTGCCAGCAGCCCCGGGGGAAGGACTGAAGCTTTCTTT. It codes for CASSPGGRTEAFF.

The CDR3 DNA reads as TGTGCCAGCAGCCAATTTGTCCATCAAGCTTTCTTT. It encodes CASSQFVHQAFF. The rearrangement uses TRBV14 and TRBJ1-1; D gene ambiguous. The germline V gene encodes CDR1 SGHDN and CDR2 FVKESK. Trimming shortened V by 2 bases and J by 9 bases, and 10 bases separated the two germline ends. The CDR3 is 12 amino acids.

A few counts support this clone. The chain uses TRBV13 and TRBJ2-3; TRBD1 might be the D (5 bases). The ends were cut back, 10 bases at V and 6 bases at J, with 11 bases in the middle. The CDR3 extends over 11 amino acids. CDR1 is PRHDT, CDR2 FYEKMQ, per germline (reference sequence). This CDR3 is CATKGADTQYF. The CDR3 bases are TGTGCCACAAAAGGGGCCGATACGCAGTATTTT.

The chain employs TRBV28 and TRBJ1-6; weak D call: TRBD1 (5 bases). This CDR3 contains 13 residues. The ends were cut back, 8 bases at V and 11 bases at J, with 16 bases in the middle. The germline gives CDR1 MDHEN, CDR2 SYDVKM. This CDR3 is CASVPTAGAPLHF. Written as DNA, the CDR3 is TGTGCCAGCGTCCCCACAGCGGGGGCACCCCTCCACTTT.

The rearrangement uses TRBV7-9 and TRBJ2-1; the D gene is possibly TRBD1 (5 bases). Germline V gene data show CDR1 as SEHNR and CDR2 as FQNEAQ (reference sequence). V was cut by 5 bases and J by 2 bases, with 7 bases left in between. CDR3 length equals 13 residues. Written as DNA, the CDR3 is TGTGCCAGCAGCCTGGACACCTACAATGAGCAGTTCTTC. It encodes CASSLDTYNEQFF.

This clone was picked up a small number of times. This chain links TRBV9 with TRBJ2-3; 9 bases line up with TRBD2. Germline V CDR1 and CDR2: SGDLS, YYNGEE. After removal of 4 bases from V and 5 bases from J, the junction contained 11 bases not matched to a gene. The CDR3 has 16 amino acids. DNA of the CDR3: TGTGCCAGCAGCCTCAGAGGCGGGGGGGCGGGAGATACGCAGTATTTT. Translated, it gives CASSLRGGGAGDTQYF.

The chain carries TRBV19 and TRBJ1-4; 7 bases align to TRBD1. The CDR3 length is 14 residues. Germline V CDR1 and CDR2: LNHDA, SQIVND (reference sequence). The ends lost 6 bases at V and 8 bases at J; junction bases unmatched: 9. CDR3 loop: CASSPRQGWEKLFF. In DNA, the CDR3 is TGTGCCAGTAGCCCTCGACAGGGTTGGGAAAAACTGTTTTTT.

This clone was observed a single time. The CDR3 here is CASSPDSGETQYF. The CDR3 DNA is TGTGCCAGCAGCCCCGACTCAGGGGAGACCCAGTACTTC. This rearrangement joins TRBV7-9 to TRBJ2-5, with a weak D call TRBD1 (5 bases). Germline CDR1 reads SEHNR; CDR2 reads FQNEAQ (reference sequence). V was trimmed by 5 bases and J by 5 bases, leaving 12 bases between them. The CDR3 is 13 residues long.